These 19 T cell receptor beta chains share one sample of origin, sequenced in a study of shared clonotypes between healthy human individuals. Naivety among CD8 cells was defined by CD45RO negativity and positive CCR7 selection, thereby excluding terminally differentiated effector memory CD45RA+ cells. Produced via immunoSEQ multiplex PCR; TCRdb's table is partial and in-frame only. The sample includes 560,000 or so clones, 95% to 96% of them seen just once. Material: naive CD8+ T cells sorted from blood. The receptors here all came from a woman aged 25-40 years in good health.

The chain is built from TRBV28 and TRBJ1-5; D is unclear. The V and J ends lost 6 bases and 15 bases respectively, with 21 bases between them. This CDR3 contains 13 residues. CDR1 MDHEN and CDR2 SYDVKM come from the germline V gene. In DNA, the CDR3 is TGTGCCAGCAGCCCCAACTGGGCCGCCCGTCCGCATTTT. This encodes CASSPNWAARPHF.

This sequence joins TRBV27 and TRBJ2-7; the match to TRBD1 covers 7 bases. Germline CDR1 reads MNHEY; CDR2 reads SMNVEV (reference sequence). After removal of 5 bases from V and 5 bases from J, the junction contained 6 bases not matched to a gene. There are 13 residues in the CDR3. CDR3 residues: CASSAGTVNEQYF. In DNA, the CDR3 is TGTGCCAGCAGTGCCGGGACAGTGAACGAGCAGTACTTC.

V and J are TRBV27 and TRBJ2-1, with TRBD1 matching over 9 bases. V lost 5 bases, J lost 6 bases, and 11 bases stayed unmatched. Germline CDR1 reads MNHEY; CDR2 reads SMNVEV (reference sequence). CDR3 length: 16 amino acids. DNA for the CDR3: TGTGCCAGCAGTGTGTCACAGGGGGCGGTGATCAATGAGCAGTTCTTC. It codes for CASSVSQGAVINEQFF.

V usage is TRBV6-1 and J usage is TRBJ2-7, with a weak D call TRBD2 (5 bases). Trimming shortened V by 3 bases and J by 3 bases, and 18 bases separated the two germline ends. The CDR3 is 16 amino acids. The V gene's germline CDR1 is MNHNS and CDR2 SASEGT. The CDR3 bases are TGTGCCAGCAGTGACGGACTCGACGGAGCCCTCTACGAGCAGTACTTC. Translating it yields CASSDGLDGALYEQYF.

The rearrangement joins TRBV6-5 to TRBJ1-5; tentative D call: TRBD1 (6 bases). The CDR3 totals 12 residues. Looked up from germline, CDR1 is MNHEY and CDR2 is SVGAGI. Trimming left V 0 bases short and J 9 bases short, with 6 bases between. The CDR3 DNA follows: TGTGCCAGCAGTTACTCAGGGGGGCCCCAGCATTTT. Translation: CASSYSGGPQHF.

The CDR3: CASSSIQGYIGVGTEAFF. CDR3 sequence (DNA): TGTGCCAGCAGCTCCATACAAGGCTACATAGGTGTGGGCACTGAAGCTTTCTTT. The genes are TRBV5-6 and TRBJ1-1; D is unresolved. The CDR3 totals 18 residues. Germline CDR1 SGHDT, CDR2 YYEEEE. Trimming took off 3 bases at V and 4 bases at J, with 25 bases between the two ends.

The chain recombines TRBV27 with TRBJ2-1, with TRBD2 identical over 10 bases. The V gene end was trimmed by 5 bases and the J gene end by 7 bases; junction bases not matched to a gene: 8. Germline V gives CDR1 MNHEY, CDR2 SMNVEV (reference sequence). This CDR3 comprises 15 residues. The CDR3: CASSILAGVGNEQFF. CDR3 DNA sequence: TGTGCCAGCAGTATCCTAGCGGGAGTTGGTAATGAGCAGTTCTTC.

The chain links TRBV28 to TRBJ1-1; D not certain. Trimming took off 2 bases at V and 1 base at J, with 8 bases between the two ends. The length of the CDR3 is 14 residues. CDR1 is MDHEN, CDR2 SYDVKM, per germline. The DNA of the CDR3 is TGTGCCAGCAGTTTAATGGTACAGAACACTGAAGCTTTCTTT. It codes for CASSLMVQNTEAFF.

This clone came up once. This rearrangement joins TRBV29-1 to TRBJ2-2; D possibly corresponds to TRBD1 (5 bases). Germline lookup yields CDR1 SQVTM and CDR2 ANQGSEA. Trimming removed 3 bases from V and 3 bases from J, with 11 bases in between. The CDR3 spans 14 residues. The CDR3: CSVDVGRDTGELFF. The CDR3 DNA is TGCAGCGTTGATGTGGGGCGCGACACCGGGGAGCTGTTTTTT.

The gene calls are TRBV4-1 and TRBJ1-1; D perhaps matches TRBD1 (5 bases). Trimming stripped 6 bases from V and 0 bases from J, with 14 bases between. CDR3 size: 15 residues. Germline V lookup: CDR1 MGHRA, CDR2 YSYEKL. The CDR3 is CASRAVGVLNTEAFF. DNA of the CDR3: TGCGCCAGCAGGGCGGTGGGGGTTTTGAACACTGAAGCTTTCTTT.

This chain links TRBV15 with TRBJ2-7, with D uncertain. CDR1 LNHNV and CDR2 YYDKDF come from the germline V gene (reference sequence). This CDR3 contains 15 residues. Deletions cut 5 bases from V and 6 bases from J, with 20 bases between. CDR3 nucleotide sequence: TGTGCCACCAGCTACCCTCTGGCTGGTCGAGGCGAGCAGTACTTC. This translates into CATSYPLAGRGEQYF.

This chain uses TRBV2 with TRBJ1-1; weak D call: TRBD1 (6 bases). Germline CDR1 and CDR2: SNHLY and FYNNEI. Between the trimmed V and J ends, which lost 3 bases and 0 bases, there was a span of 14 bases. The length of the CDR3 is 16 residues. CDR3 loop: CASSETGRDMNTEAFF. The CDR3 nucleotides are TGTGCCAGCAGTGAGACCGGGAGGGACATGAACACTGAAGCTTTCTTT. The whole variable domain, remainder taken from reference TRBV2 and TRBJ1-1, is EPEVTQTPSHQVTQMGQEVILRCVPISNHLYFYWYRQILGQKVEFLVSFYNNEISEKSEIFDDQFSVERPDGSNFTLKIRSTKLEDSAMYFCASSETGRDMNTEAFFGQGTRLTVV.

The V gene is TRBV18, the J gene TRBJ2-2; D is unresolved. The V gene lost 0 bases and the J gene lost 6 bases, with 11 bases spanning the gap. Germline V gene lookup returns CDR1 KGHSH and CDR2 LQKENI. The length of the CDR3 is 15 residues. The CDR3 sequence: CASSPPKQLPGELFF. The CDR3 nucleotides read TGTGCCAGCTCACCACCGAAACAATTACCCGGGGAGCTGTTTTTT.

CDR3 in DNA: TGTGCCTGGAGTCTTACGGGAGGGATCTACGAGCAGTACTTC. This translates into CAWSLTGGIYEQYF. This chain joins TRBV30 and TRBJ2-7; 8 bases align to TRBD2. The V gene end was trimmed by 2 bases and the J gene end by 3 bases; junction bases not matched to a gene: 6. The CDR3 covers 14 residues. The germline V gene encodes CDR1 GTSNPN and CDR2 SVGIG (reference sequence).

This clone turned up a few times. Other DNA sequences within the sample encode an identical CDR3. This chain connects TRBV7-9 to TRBJ2-1; D not certain. Germline values: CDR1 SEHNR, CDR2 FQNEAQ (reference sequence). This CDR3 has 12 amino acids. The ends were cut back, 1 base at V and 6 bases at J, with 4 bases in the middle. The DNA of the CDR3 is TGTGCCAGCAGCTTAGGCTCCAATGAGCAGTTCTTC. Translation: CASSLGSNEQFF.

The chain combines TRBV15 with TRBJ2-7; 7 positions match TRBD1. Trimming at V came to 1 base and at J to 2 bases, leaving 14 bases not matched to a gene. Germline lookup yields CDR1 LNHNV and CDR2 YYDKDF (reference sequence). This CDR3 is built from 18 residues. The CDR3 loop reads CATSRGPSPTGSAYEQYF. CDR3 nucleotides: TGTGCCACCAGCAGAGGCCCTTCCCCGACAGGGAGCGCCTACGAGCAGTACTTC.

The DNA for the CDR3 is TGTGCCAGCAGCTCCTCGCGAAGTGTACGGAACACTGAAGCTTTCTTT. Its translation is CASSSSRSVRNTEAFF. The chain couples TRBV7-9 to TRBJ1-1; D not resolved. The germline V gene has CDR1 SEHNR and CDR2 FQNEAQ (reference sequence). The CDR3 is 16 amino acids. Trimming stripped 4 bases from V and 1 base from J, with 16 bases between.

The chain links TRBV19 to TRBJ2-2, with D perhaps matching TRBD1 (6 bases). The CDR3 totals 13 residues. Trimming left V 6 bases short and J 5 bases short, with 10 bases between. Germline CDR1 LNHDA, CDR2 SQIVND (reference sequence). Here the CDR3 reads CASRLQGTGELFF. Written as DNA, the CDR3 is TGTGCCAGTAGGTTACAGGGTACCGGGGAGCTGTTTTTT.

The V call is TRBV28, the J call TRBJ2-3; D is possibly TRBD1 (5 bases). Germline V gene sequence: CDR1 MDHEN, CDR2 SYDVKM. CDR3 length: 15 residues. Trimming shortened V by 8 bases and J by 8 bases, and 23 bases separated the two germline ends. As DNA, the CDR3 is TGTGCCAGCGAGGATCCCAGGGATCTGGGCCTTACGCAGTATTTT. This encodes CASEDPRDLGLTQYF.